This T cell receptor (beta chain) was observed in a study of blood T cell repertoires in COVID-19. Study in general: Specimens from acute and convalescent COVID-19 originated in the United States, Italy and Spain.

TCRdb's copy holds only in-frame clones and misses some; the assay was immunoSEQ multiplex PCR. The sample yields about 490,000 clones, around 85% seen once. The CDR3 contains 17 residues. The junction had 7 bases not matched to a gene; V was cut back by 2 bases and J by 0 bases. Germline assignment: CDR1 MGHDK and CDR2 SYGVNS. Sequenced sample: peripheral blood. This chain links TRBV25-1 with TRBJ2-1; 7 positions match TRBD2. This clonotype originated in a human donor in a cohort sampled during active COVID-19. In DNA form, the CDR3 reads TGTGCCAGCAGTGAACCGGGACTACCTAGCTCCTACAATGAGCAGTTCTTC. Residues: CASSEPGLPSSYNEQFF.